Listed below are T cell receptor beta chains from one sample, sequenced in a study of shared clonotypes between healthy human individuals. Sequencing used immunoSEQ multiplex PCR; TCRdb keeps in-frame clones, though not all of them. The profile shows about 2.3 million clones, 85% to 95% of them singletons. What was sequenced was naive CD4+ T cells from PBMCs. The receptors derive from a man younger than 35 in good health. Some clones in this sample may be carry-over from other donors' samples. Both conserved end residues are part of each CDR3. D genes are given only for firm matches. Clone size is stated in some rows and not others, as once, few, many or a class when expanded.

TRBJ1-5 - TRBV5-5 - CASSLIYNSGNQPQHF TGTGCCAGCAGCTTGATTTACAATAGTGGCAATCAGCCCCAGCATTTT
TRBJ2-1 - TRBV7-9 - CASSSSTKNEQFF TGTGCCAGCAGCTCATCGACTAAGAATGAGCAGTTCTTC
TRBJ2-7 - TRBV5-1 - CASSFDFRGGEQYF -
TRBJ2-7 - TRBV15 - CATRLIRGSYEQYF TGTGCCACCAGACTCATTAGGGGCTCCTACGAGCAGTACTTC
TRBJ1-1 - TRBV7-9 - CASSLILRAQQAFF TGTGCCAGCAGCTTAATACTCAGAGCTCAACAAGCTTTCTTT
TRBJ2-7 few TRBV4-3 TRBD2 CASSQDYGTRFLGPYEQYF TGCGCCAGCAGCCAAGATTATGGGACTAGATTTTTGGGCCCATACGAGCAGTACTTC
TRBJ1-3 - TRBV6-1 - CASSGRTDRHTIYF TGTGCCAGCAGTGGTAGAACCGACAGACACACCATATATTTT
TRBJ2-1 once TRBV2 TRBD2 CASSELAGGPGNEQFF TGTGCCAGCAGTGAACTAGCGGGAGGGCCTGGGAATGAGCAGTTCTTC
TRBJ2-1 - TRBV11-2 - CASSRISTGAVPSEQFF TGTGCCAGCAGTCGAATCAGCACGGGGGCTGTTCCTTCAGAGCAGTTCTTC
TRBJ1-5 - TRBV2 - CASGPRGNQPQHF TGTGCCAGCGGACCCCGCGGCAATCAGCCCCAGCATTTT
TRBJ2-4 - TRBV28 TRBD1 CASSLTGTKNIQYF TGTGCCAGCAGTTTGACAGGGACCAAAAACATTCAGTACTTC
TRBJ2-3 - TRBV4-1 TRBD1 CASSLPGQGVADTQYF TGCGCCAGCAGCCTACCGGGACAGGGGGTCGCAGATACGCAGTATTTT
TRBJ2-2 - TRBV6-5 - CASSYRPGELFF TGTGCCAGCAGTTATCGTCCCGGGGAGCTGTTTTTT
TRBJ2-7 - TRBV7-2 - CASSLVAGTNSYEQYF TGTGCCAGCAGCTTAGTGGCAGGGACAAATAGTTACGAGCAGTACTTC